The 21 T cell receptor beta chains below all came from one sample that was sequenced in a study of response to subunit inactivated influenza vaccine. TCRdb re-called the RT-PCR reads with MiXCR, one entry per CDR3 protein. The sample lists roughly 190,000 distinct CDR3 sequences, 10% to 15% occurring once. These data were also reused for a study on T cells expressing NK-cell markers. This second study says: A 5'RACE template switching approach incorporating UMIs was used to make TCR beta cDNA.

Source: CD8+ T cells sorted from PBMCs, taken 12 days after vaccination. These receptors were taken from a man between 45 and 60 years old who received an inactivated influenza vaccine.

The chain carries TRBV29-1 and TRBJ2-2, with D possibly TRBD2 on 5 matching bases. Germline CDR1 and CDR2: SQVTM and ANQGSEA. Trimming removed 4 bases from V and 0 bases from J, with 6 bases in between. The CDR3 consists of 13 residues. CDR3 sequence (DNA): TGCAGCGTTGGAGCGGCGAACACCGGGGAGCTGTTTTTT. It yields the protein CSVGAANTGELFF.

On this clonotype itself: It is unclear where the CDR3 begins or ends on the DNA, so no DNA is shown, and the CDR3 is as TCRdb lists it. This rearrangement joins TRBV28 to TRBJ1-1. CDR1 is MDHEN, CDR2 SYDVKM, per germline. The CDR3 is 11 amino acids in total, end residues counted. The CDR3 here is CASSFARGASF.

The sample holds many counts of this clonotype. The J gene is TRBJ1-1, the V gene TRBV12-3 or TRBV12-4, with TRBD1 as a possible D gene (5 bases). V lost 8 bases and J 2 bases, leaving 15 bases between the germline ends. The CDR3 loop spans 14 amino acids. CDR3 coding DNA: TGTGCCAGCTCTCCGGGCGGGACCAACACTGAAGCTTTCTTT. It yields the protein CASSPGGTNTEAFF.

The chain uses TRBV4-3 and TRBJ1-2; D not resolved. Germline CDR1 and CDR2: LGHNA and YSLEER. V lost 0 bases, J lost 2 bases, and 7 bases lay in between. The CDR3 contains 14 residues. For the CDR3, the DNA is TGCGCCAGCAGCCAAGATTCGGGCAACTATGGCTACACCTTC. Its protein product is CASSQDSGNYGYTF.

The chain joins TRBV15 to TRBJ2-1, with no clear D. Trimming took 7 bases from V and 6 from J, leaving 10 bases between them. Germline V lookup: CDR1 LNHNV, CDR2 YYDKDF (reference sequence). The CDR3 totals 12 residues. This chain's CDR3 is CATTYLGNEQFF. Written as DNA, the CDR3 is TGTGCCACCACCTACCTCGGCAATGAGCAGTTCTTC.

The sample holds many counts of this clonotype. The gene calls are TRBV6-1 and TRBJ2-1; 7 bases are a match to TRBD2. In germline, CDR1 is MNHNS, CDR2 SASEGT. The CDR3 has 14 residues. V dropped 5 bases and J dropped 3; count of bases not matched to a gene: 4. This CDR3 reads CASSPSGDYNEQFF. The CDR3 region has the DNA TGTGCCAGCAGTCCTAGCGGAGACTACAATGAGCAGTTCTTC.

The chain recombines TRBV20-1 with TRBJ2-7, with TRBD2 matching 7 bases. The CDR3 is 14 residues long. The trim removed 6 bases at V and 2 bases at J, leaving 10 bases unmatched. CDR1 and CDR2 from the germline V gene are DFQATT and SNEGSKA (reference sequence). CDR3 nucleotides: TGCAGTGCCGGAGGAGCGGGGCAAACCTACGAGCAGTACTTC. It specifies CSAGGAGQTYEQYF.

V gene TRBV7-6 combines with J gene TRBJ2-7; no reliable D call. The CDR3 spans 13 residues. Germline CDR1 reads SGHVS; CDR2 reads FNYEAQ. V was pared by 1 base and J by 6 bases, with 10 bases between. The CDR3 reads CASSLGPPAEQYF. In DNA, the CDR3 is TGTGCCAGCAGCTTAGGGCCGCCGGCCGAGCAGTACTTC.

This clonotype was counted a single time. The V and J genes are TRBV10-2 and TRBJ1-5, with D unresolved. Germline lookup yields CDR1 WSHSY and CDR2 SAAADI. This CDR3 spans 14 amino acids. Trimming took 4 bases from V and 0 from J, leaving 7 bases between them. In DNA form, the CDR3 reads TGCGCCAGCAGTGCGGAGCATAGCAATCAGCCCCAGCATTTT. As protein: CASSAEHSNQPQHF.

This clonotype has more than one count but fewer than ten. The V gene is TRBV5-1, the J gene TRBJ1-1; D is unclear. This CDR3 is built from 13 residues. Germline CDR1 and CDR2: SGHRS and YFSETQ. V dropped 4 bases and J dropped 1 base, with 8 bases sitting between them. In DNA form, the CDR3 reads TGCGCCAGCAGCACCCCGGGGAACACTGAAGCTTTCTTT. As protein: CASSTPGNTEAFF. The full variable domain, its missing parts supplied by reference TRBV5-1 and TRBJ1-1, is KAGVTQTPRYLIKTRGQQVTLSCSPISGHRSVSWYQQTPGQGLQFLFEYFSETQRNKGNFPGRFSGRQFSNSRSEMNVSTLELGDSALYLCASSTPGNTEAFFGQGTRLTVV.

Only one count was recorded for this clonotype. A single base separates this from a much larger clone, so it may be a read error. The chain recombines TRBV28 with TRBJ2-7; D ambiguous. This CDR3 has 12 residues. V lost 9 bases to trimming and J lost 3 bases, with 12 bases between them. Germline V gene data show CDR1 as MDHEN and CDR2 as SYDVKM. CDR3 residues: CASGLLCYEQYF. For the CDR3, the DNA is TGTGCCAGTGGCTTATTGTGCTACGAGCAGTACTTC.

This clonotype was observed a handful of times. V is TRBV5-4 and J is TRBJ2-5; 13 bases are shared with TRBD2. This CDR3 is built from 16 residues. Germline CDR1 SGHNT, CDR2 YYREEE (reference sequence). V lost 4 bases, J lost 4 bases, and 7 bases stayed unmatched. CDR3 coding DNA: TGTGCCAGCAGCCTCAAGAGACTAGCGGGGGGAGAGACCCAGTACTTC. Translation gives CASSLKRLAGGETQYF.

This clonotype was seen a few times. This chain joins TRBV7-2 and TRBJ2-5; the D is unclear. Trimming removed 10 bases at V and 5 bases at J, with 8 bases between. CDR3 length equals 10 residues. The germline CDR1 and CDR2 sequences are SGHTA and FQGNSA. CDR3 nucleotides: TGTGCCATTCTAGGGGAGACCCAGTACTTC. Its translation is CAILGETQYF.

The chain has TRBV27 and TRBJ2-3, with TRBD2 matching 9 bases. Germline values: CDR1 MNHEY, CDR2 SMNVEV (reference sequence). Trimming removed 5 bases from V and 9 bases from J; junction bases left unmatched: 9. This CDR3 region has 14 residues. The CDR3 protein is CASSPLVRGGTQYF. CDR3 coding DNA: TGTGCCAGCAGTCCCTTAGTGCGGGGGGGCACGCAGTATTTT.

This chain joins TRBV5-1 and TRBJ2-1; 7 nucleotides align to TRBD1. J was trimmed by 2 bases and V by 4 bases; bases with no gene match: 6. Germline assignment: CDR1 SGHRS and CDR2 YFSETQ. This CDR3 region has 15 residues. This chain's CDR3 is CASSETGTAYNEQFF. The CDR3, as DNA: TGCGCCAGCAGCGAAACCGGGACAGCCTACAATGAGCAGTTCTTC.

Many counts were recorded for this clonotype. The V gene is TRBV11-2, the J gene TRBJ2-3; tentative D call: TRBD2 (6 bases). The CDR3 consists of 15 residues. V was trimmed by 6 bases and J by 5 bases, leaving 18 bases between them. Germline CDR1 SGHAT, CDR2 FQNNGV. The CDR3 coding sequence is TGTGCCAGCAGAGAAGTGGGACTGACTGGAGATACGCAGTATTTT. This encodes CASREVGLTGDTQYF.

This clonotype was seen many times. DNA for the CDR3: TGCAGTGTCAGCAGGGAGGGCAACTACGAGCAGTACTTC. Encoded protein: CSVSREGNYEQYF. V is TRBV20-1 and J is TRBJ2-7, with 7 bases that match TRBD2. CDR3 length equals 13 residues. Germline loops: CDR1 DFQATT, CDR2 SNEGSKA (reference sequence). Trimming took 7 bases from V and 3 from J; bases not matched to a gene: 9.

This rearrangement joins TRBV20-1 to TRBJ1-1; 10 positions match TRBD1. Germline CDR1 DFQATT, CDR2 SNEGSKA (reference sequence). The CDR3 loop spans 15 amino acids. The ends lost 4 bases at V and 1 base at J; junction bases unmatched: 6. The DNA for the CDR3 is TGCAGTGCTACAGACCGGGACAGGGGGAACACTGAAGCTTTCTTT. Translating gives CSATDRDRGNTEAFF.

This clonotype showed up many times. As DNA, the CDR3 is TGTGCCAGCAGCTTCTTCGGGTTGATCCCCTACAATGAGCAGTTCTTC. Translated: CASSFFGLIPYNEQFF. The gene calls are TRBV5-6 and TRBJ2-1; no firm D call. V dropped 2 bases and J dropped 2 bases, with 14 bases sitting between them. Germline values: CDR1 SGHDT, CDR2 YYEEEE. This CDR3 contains 16 residues.

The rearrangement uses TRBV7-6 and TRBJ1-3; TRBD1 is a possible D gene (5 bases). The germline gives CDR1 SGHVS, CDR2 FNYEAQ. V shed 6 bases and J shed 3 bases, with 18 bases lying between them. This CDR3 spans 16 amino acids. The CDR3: CASRPGSGTFGNTIYF. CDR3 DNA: TGTGCCAGCAGACCCGGGTCGGGGACTTTTGGAAACACCATATATTTT.

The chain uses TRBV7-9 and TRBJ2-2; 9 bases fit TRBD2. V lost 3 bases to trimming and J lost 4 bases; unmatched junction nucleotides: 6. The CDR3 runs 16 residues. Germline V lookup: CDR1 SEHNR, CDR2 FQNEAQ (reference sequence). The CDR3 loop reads CASSFISGGSTGELFF. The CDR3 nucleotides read TGTGCCAGCAGCTTCATTAGCGGGGGAAGCACCGGGGAGCTGTTTTTT.